The entry that follows covers one T cell receptor beta chain sequence. The read gets to within 3 residues of the CDR3 end, and the germline J gene fills in the rest. Some clones are missing from TCRdb's copy, which holds only in-frame ones; the method was immunoSEQ multiplex PCR. The sample is made up of fewer than 35,000 clones, and the top ten hold about 17% of it. The data are from a study of T cells in women clearing cervical HPV infection. The trim removed 2 bases at V and 4 bases at J, leaving 1 base unmatched. Germline V gene data show CDR1 as SGHRS and CDR2 as YFSETQ. This CDR3 is 14 amino acids long.

The V call is TRBV5-1, the J call TRBJ2-2; 8 bases fit TRBD1. This sequence originates from a woman aged 18-69 years with a cervical HPV16 infection that either progressed to CIN3+ or cleared (not recorded which). The sequencing sample was made of blood buffy coat. CDR3 bases read: TGCGCCAGCAGCTTACAGGGGGGCACCGGGGAG. As protein: CASSLQGGTGE. The entire CDR3 protein is CASSLQGGTGELFF.